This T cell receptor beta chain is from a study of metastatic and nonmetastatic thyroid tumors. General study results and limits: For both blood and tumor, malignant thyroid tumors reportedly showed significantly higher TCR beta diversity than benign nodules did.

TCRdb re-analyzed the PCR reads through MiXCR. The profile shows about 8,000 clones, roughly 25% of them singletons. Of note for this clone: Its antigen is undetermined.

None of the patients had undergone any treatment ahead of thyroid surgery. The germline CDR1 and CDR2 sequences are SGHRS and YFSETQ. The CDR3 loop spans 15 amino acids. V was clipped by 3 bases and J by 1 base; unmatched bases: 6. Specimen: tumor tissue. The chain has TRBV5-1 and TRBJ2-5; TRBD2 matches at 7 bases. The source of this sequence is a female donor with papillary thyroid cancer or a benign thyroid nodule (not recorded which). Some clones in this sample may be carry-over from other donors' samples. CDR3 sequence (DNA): TGCGCCAGCAGCTCAACTGGCGGGGGCCAAGAGACCCAGTACTTC. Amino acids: CASSSTGGGQETQYF. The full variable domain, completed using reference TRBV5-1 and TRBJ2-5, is KAGVTQTPRYLIKTRGQQVTLSCSPISGHRSVSWYQQTPGQGLQFLFEYFSETQRNKGNFPGRFSGRQFSNSRSEMNVSTLELGDSALYLCASSSTGGGQETQYFGPGTRLLVL.